This T cell receptor (beta chain) was obtained from a study of blood T cells in healthy people across ages. Regarding the study as a whole: Not knowing donor CMV status may have confounded expanded clonotype changes.

Regarding this clonotype: Its specificity is not known.

This CDR3 has 15 amino acids. Trimming stripped 0 bases from V and 2 bases from J, with 8 bases between. No fewer than 6 micrograms of total RNA were isolated from every sample. The use of a sample-barcoded 5' primer and a J-beta primer mix characterized a second PCR of roughly 6 to 11 cycles. One entry per CDR3 protein, called by TCRdb with MiXCR from the 5' RACE reads. The repertoire holds about 780,000 distinct CDR3 sequences, with under 30% as singletons. This same sample was also taken into another study, of T cells of mothers and their children. That study reports: The authors used all extracted RNA for cDNA synthesis, at approximately 1.5 ug per 15 ul. Sample barcodes and 2-4 random nucleotides were added by the M1S primer of the second PCR.

The gene calls are TRBV12-3 or TRBV12-4 and TRBJ2-1; D is perhaps TRBD1 (5 bases). Sequencing was carried out using blood. The origin of this receptor is a boy aged 10-17 years in good health. This CDR3 is CASSLALQAYNEQFF. Here the CDR3 DNA reads TGTGCCAGCAGTTTAGCGCTACAGGCCTACAATGAGCAGTTCTTC.